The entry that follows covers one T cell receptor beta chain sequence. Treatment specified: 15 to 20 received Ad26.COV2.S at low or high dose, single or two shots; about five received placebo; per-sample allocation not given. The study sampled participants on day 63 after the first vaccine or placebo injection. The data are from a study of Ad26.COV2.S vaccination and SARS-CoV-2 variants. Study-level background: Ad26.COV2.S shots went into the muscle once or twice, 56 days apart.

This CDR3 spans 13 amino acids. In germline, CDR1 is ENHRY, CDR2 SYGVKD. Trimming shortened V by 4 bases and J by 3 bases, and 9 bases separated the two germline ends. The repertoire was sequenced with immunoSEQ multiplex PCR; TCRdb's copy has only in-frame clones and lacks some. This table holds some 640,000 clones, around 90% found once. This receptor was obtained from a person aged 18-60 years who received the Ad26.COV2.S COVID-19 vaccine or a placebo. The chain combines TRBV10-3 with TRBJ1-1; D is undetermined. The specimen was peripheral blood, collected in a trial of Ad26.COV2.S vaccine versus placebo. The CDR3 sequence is CAISGPTYTEAFF. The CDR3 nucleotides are TGTGCCATCAGTGGCCCCACTTACACTGAAGCTTTCTTT.